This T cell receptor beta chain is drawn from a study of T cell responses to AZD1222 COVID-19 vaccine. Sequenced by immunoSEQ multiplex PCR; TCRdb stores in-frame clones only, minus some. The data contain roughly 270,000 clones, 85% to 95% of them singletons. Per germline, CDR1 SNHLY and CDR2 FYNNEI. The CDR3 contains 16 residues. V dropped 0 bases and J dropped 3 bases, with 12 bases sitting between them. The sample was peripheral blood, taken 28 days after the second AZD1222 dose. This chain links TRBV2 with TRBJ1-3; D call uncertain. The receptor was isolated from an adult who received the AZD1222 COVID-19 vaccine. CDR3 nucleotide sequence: TGTGCCAGCAGTGAAGCGGCCGCCTGGGGTGGAAACACCATATATTTT. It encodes CASSEAAAWGGNTIYF.